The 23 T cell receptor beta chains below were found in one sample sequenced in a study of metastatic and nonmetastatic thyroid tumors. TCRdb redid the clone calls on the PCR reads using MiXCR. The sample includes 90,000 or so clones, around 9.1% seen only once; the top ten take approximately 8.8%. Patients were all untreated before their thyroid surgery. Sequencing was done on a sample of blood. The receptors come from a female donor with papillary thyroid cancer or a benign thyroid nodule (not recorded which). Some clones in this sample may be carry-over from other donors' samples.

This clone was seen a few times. CDR3 sequence: CASQGGGYYGYTF. The CDR3 DNA reads TGTGCCTCGCAGGGGGGTGGGTACTATGGCTACACCTTC. The V call is TRBV25-1, the J call TRBJ1-2, with TRBD1 matching 7 bases. V lost 11 bases and J lost 3; bases outside the gene matches: 9. The CDR3 spans 13 residues. Looked up from germline, CDR1 is MGHDK and CDR2 is SYGVNS.

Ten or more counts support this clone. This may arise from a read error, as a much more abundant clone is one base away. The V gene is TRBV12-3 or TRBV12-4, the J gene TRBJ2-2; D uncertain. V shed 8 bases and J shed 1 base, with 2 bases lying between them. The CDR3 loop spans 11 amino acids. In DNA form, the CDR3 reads TGTGCCAGCGGGAACACCGGGGAGCTGTTTTTT. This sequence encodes CASGNTGELFF.

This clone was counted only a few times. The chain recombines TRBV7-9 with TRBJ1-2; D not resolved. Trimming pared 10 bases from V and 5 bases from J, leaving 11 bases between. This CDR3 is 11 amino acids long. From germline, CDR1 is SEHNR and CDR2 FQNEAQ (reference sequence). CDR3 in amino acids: CATRGAYGYTF. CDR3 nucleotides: TGTGCCACTCGGGGAGCTTATGGCTACACCTTC.

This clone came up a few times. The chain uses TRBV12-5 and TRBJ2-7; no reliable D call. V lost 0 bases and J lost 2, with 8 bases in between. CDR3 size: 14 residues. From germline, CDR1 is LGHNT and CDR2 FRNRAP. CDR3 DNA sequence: TGTGCTAGTGGTTTGGTCCCCGGACCCTACGAGCAGTACTTC. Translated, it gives CASGLVPGPYEQYF.

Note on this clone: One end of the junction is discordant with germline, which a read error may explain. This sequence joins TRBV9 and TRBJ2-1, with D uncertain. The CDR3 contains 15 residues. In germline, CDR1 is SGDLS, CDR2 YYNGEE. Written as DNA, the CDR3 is TGTGCCAGCAGCGGGTCCGGGTTAACCTACAATGAGCGGTTCTTC. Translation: CASSGSGLTYNERFF.

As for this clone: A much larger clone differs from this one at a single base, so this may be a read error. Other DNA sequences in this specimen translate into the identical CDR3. CDR3 DNA sequence: TGTGCCATGTCATCTAGCGGGGGTGCAGAAGATGAGCAGTTCTTC. As protein: CAMSSSGGAEDEQFF. This rearrangement joins TRBV10-3 to TRBJ2-1; 10 bases agree with TRBD2. V lost 9 bases and J lost 8; bases outside the gene matches: 13. CDR1 and CDR2 from the germline V gene are ENHRY and SYGVKD. The CDR3 has 15 amino acids.

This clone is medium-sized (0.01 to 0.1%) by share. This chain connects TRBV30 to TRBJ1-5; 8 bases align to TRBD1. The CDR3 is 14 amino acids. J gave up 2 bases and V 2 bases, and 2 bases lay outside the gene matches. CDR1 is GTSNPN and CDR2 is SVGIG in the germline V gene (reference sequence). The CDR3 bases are TGTGCCTGGAGTCGGGACAGGCGCAATCAGCCCCAGCATTTT. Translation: CAWSRDRRNQPQHF. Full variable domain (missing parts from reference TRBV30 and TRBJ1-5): SQTIHQWPATLVQPVGSPLSLECTVEGTSNPNLYWYRQAAGRGLQLLFYSVGIGQISSEVPQNLSASRPQDRQFILSSKKLLLSDSGFYLCAWSRDRRNQPQHFGDGTRLSIL.

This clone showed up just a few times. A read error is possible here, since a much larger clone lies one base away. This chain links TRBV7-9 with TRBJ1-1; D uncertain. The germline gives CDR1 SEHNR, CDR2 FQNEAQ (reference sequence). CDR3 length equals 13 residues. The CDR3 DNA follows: TGTGACAGCAGCAACAAGGGTCCCAAGGAAGCTTTCTTT. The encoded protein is CDSSNKGPKEAFF.

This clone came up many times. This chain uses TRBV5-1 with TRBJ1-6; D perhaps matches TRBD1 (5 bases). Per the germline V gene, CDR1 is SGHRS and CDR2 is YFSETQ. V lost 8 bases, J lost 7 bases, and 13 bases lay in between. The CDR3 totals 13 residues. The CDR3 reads CARTLEGNSPLHF. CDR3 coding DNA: TGCGCCAGAACGTTAGAGGGGAATTCACCCCTCCACTTT.

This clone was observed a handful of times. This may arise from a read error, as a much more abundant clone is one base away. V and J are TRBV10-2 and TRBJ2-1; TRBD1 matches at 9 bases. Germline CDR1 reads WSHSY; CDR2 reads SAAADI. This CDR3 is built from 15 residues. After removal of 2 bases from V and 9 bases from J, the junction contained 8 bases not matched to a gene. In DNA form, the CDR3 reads TGCGCCAGCAGTGAGGGACAGGGGCCCTTTGGTGAGCAGTTCTTC. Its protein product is CASSEGQGPFGEQFF.

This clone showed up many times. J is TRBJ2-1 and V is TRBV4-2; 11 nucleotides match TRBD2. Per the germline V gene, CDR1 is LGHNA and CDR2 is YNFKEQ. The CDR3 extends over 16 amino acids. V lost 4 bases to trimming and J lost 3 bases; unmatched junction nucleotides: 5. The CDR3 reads CASSPRLAGNYNEQFF. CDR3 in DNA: TGTGCCAGCAGCCCTAGACTAGCGGGGAACTACAATGAGCAGTTCTTC.

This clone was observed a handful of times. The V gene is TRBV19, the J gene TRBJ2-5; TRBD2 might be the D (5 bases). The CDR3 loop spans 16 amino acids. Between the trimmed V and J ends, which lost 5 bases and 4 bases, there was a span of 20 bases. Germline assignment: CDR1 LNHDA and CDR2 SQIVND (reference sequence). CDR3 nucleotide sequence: TGTGCCAGTAGTCCTTTCCCCCGTACACGGGGAGAGACCCAGTACTTC. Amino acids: CASSPFPRTRGETQYF.

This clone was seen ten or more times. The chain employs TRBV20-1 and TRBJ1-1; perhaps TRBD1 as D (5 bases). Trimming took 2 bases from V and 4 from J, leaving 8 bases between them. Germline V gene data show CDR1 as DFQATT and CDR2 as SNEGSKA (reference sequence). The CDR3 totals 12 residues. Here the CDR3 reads CSARIGGTEAFF. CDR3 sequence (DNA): TGCAGTGCTAGAATCGGGGGCACTGAAGCTTTCTTT.

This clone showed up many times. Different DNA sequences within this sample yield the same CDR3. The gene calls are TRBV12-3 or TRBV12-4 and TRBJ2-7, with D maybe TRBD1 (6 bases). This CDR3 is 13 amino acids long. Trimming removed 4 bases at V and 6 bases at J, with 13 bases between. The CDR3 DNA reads TGTGCCAGCAGTTCTCCAGGACAGCGCGAGCAGTACTTC. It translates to CASSSPGQREQYF.

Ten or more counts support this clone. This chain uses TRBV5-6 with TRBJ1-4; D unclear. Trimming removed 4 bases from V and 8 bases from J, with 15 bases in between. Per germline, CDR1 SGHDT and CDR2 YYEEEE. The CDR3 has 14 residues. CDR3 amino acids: CASSRQNVREKLFF. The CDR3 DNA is TGTGCCAGCAGCCGCCAGAATGTACGCGAAAAACTGTTTTTT.

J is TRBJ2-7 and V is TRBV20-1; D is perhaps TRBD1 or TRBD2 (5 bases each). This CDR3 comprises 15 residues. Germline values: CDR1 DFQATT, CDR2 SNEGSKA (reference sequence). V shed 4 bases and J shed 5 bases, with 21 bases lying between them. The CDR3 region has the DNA TGCAGTGCTATCCTCCTCTGGGGGTCGGGTCACGAGCAGTACTTC. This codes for CSAILLWGSGHEQYF.

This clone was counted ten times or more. CDR3 amino acids: CASSPRWTDTQYF. In DNA form, the CDR3 reads TGTGCCAGCAGCCCCCGGTGGACAGATACGCAGTATTTT. V is TRBV6-1 and J is TRBJ2-3, with unresolved D. Germline assignment: CDR1 MNHNS and CDR2 SASEGT. The CDR3 runs to 13 residues. V lost 6 bases, J lost 3 bases, and 10 bases lay in between.

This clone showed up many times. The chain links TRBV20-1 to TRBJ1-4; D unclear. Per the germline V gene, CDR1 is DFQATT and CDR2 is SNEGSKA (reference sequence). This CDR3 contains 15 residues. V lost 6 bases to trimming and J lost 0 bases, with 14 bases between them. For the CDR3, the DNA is TGCAGTGCCCCTAACCCAGAGGCAACTAATGAAAAACTGTTTTTT. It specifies CSAPNPEATNEKLFF.

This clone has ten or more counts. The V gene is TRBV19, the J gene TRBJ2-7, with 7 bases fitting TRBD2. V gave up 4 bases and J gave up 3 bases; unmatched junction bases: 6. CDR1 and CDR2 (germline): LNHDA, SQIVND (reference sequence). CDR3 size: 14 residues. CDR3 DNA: TGTGCCAGTAGTAGGGAGGGCGTTAACTACGAGCAGTACTTC. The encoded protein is CASSREGVNYEQYF.

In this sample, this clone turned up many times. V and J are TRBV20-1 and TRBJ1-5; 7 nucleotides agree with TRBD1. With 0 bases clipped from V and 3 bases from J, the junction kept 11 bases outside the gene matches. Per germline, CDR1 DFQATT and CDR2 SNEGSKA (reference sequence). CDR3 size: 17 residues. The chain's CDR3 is CSARDSTGARANQPQHF. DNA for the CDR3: TGCAGTGCTAGAGATTCAACAGGGGCGAGGGCCAATCAGCCCCAGCATTTT.

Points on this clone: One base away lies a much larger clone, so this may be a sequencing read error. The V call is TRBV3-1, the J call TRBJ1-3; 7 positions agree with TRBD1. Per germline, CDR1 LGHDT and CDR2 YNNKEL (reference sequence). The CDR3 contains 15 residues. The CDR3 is CAISQVLTGENTIYF. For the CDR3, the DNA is TGTGCCATCAGCCAAGTACTAACAGGGGAAAACACCATATATTTT.

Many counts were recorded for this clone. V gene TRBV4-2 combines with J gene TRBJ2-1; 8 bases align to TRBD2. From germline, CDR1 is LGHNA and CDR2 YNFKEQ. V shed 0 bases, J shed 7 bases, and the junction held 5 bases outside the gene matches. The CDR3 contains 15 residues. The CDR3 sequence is CASSQDDGGANEQFF. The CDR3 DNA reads TGTGCCAGCAGCCAAGACGACGGGGGGGCGAATGAGCAGTTCTTC.

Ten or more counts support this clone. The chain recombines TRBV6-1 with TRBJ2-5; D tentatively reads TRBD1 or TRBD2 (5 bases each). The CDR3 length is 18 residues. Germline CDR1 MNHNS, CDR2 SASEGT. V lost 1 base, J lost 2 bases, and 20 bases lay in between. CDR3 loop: CASSEGIRGFVGQETQYF. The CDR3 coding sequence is TGTGCCAGCAGTGAAGGGATACGGGGCTTTGTAGGGCAAGAGACCCAGTACTTC.